This T cell receptor (beta chain) was profiled in a study of T cells expressing NK-cell markers. As for this clonotype: What it binds is not known.

CDR1 and CDR2 (germline): KGHDR, SFDVKD. The CDR3 runs 14 residues. Each CDR3 protein gets one entry in TCRdb, which reprocessed the 5' RACE reads and gives no DNA. The table counts around 140,000 distinct CDR3 sequences; roughly an eighth lies in the top ten. Overall study results and limits: Dominant NKG2C+ clonotypes in about 6 donors made up roughly 1.0-8% of CD8+ T cells.

This TCR derives from a man aged 18 to 30 in good health. This rearrangement joins TRBV24-1 to TRBJ2-2; TCRdb returns TRBD1, unconfirmable since there is no DNA. The source material was blood T cells: a sorted CD56 or NKG2C T cell subset, CD4+ or CD8+ T cells, or bulk PBMC T cells (not recorded which). CDR3 in amino acids: CATSANRDTGELFF.